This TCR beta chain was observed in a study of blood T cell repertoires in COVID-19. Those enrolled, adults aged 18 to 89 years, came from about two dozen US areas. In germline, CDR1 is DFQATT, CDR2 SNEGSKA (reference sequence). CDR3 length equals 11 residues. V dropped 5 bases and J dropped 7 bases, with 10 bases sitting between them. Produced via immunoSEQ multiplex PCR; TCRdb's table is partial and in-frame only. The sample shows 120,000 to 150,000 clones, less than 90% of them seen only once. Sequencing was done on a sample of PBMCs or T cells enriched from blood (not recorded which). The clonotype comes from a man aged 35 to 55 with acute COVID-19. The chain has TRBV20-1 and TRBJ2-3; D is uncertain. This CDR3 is CSAPTRNTQYF. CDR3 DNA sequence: TGCAGTGCTCCTACGAGGAATACGCAGTATTTT.